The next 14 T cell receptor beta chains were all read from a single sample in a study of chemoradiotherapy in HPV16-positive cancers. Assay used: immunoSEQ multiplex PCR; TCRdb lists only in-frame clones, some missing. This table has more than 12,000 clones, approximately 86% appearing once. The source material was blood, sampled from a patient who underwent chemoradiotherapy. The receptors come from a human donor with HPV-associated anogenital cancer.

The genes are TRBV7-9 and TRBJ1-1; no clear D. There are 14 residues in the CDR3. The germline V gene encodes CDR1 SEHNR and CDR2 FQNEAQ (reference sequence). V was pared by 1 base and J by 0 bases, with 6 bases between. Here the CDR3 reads CASSLDGMNTEAFF. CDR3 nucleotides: TGTGCCAGCAGCTTAGACGGGATGAACACTGAAGCTTTCTTT.

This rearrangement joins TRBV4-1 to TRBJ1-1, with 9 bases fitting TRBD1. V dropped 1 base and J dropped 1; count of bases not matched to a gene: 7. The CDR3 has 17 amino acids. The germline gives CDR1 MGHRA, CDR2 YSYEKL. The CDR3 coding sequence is TGCGCCAGCAGCCAAGCTGTTGAACAGGGGGCGAACACTGAAGCTTTCTTT. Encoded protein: CASSQAVEQGANTEAFF.

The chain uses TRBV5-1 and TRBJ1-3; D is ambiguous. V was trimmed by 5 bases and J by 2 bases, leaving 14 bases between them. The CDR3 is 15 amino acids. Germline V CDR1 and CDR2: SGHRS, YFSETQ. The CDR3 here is CASRVDGTPGNTIYF. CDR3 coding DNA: TGCGCCAGCAGAGTGGACGGAACTCCTGGAAACACCATATATTTT.

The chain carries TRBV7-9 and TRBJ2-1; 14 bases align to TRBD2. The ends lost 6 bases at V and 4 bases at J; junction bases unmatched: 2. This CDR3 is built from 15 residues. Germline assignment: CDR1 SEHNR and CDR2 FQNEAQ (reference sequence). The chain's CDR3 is CASRRLAGGYNEQFF. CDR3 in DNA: TGTGCCAGCAGGAGACTAGCGGGGGGGTACAATGAGCAGTTCTTC. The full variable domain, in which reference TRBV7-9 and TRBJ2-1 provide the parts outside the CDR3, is DTGVSQNPRHKITKRGQNVTFRCDPISEHNRLYWYRQTLGQGPEFLTYFQNEAQLEKSRLLSDRFSAERPKGSFSTLEIQRTEQGDSAMYLCASRRLAGGYNEQFFGPGTRLTVL.

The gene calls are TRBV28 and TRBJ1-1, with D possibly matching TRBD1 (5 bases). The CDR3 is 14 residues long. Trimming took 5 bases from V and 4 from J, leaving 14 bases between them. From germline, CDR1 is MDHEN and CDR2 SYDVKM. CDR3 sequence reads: CASSTQVFGTEAFF. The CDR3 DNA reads TGTGCCAGCAGTACACAGGTATTTGGCACTGAAGCTTTCTTT.

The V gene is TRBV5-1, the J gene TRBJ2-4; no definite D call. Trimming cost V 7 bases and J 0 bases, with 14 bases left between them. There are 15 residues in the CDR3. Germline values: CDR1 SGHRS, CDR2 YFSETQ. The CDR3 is CASLKASTAKNIQYF. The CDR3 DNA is TGCGCCAGCCTAAAGGCGTCAACAGCCAAAAACATTCAGTACTTC. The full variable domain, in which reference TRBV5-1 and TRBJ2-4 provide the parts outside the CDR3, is KAGVTQTPRYLIKTRGQQVTLSCSPISGHRSVSWYQQTPGQGLQFLFEYFSETQRNKGNFPGRFSGRQFSNSRSEMNVSTLELGDSALYLCASLKASTAKNIQYFGAGTRLSVL.

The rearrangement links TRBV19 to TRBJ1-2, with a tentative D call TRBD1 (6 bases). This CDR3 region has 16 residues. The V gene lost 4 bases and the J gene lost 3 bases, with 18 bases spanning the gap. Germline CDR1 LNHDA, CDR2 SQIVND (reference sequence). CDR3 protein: CASSTLQGGGDYGYTF. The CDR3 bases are TGTGCCAGTAGTACCCTACAGGGAGGAGGGGACTATGGCTACACCTTC.

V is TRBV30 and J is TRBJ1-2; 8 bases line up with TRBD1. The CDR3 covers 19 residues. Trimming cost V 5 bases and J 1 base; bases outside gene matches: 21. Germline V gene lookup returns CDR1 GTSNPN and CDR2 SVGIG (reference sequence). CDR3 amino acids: CAWGDLTGGSLTINYGYTF. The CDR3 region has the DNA TGTGCCTGGGGGGACCTAACAGGGGGATCCCTTACCATTAACTATGGCTACACCTTC.

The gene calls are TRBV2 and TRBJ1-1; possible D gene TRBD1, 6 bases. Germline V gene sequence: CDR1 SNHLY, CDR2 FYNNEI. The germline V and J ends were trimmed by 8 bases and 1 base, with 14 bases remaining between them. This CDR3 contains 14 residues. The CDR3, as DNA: TGTGCCAGCCCAGGAACAGGGTCGAACACTGAAGCTTTCTTT. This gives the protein CASPGTGSNTEAFF.

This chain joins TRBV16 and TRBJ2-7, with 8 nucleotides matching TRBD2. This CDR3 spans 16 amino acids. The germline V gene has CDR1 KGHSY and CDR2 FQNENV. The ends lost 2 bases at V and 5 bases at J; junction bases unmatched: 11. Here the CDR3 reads CASSQVGLDREDEQYF. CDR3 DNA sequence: TGTGCCAGCAGCCAAGTGGGACTAGACCGGGAGGACGAGCAGTACTTC.

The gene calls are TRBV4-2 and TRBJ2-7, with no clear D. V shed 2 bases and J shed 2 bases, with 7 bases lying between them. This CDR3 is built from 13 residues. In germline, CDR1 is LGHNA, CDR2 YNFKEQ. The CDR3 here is CASSQKVTYEQYF. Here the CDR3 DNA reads TGTGCCAGCAGCCAAAAAGTTACCTACGAGCAGTACTTC.

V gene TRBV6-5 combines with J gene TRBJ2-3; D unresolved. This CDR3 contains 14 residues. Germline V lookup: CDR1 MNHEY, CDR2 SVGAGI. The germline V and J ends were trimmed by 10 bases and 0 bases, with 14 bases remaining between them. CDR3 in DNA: TGTGCCACCCGCGGTTGGGGTAGCACAGATACGCAGTATTTT. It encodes CATRGWGSTDTQYF.

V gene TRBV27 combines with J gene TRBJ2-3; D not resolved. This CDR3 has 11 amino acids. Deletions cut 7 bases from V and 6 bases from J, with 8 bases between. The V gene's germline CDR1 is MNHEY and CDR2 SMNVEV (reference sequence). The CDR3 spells CASTSQDTQYF. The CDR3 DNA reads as TGTGCCAGCACCTCGCAGGATACGCAGTATTTT.

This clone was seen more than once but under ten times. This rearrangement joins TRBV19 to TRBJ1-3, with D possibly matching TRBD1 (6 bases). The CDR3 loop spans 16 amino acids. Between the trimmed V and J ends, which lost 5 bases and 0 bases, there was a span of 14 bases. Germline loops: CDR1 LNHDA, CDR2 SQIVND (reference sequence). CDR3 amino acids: CASSLRQASSGNTIYF. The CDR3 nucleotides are TGTGCCAGTAGTCTCCGACAGGCGAGCTCTGGAAACACCATATATTTT.